What follows is one T cell receptor (beta chain) and its context. What this receptor recognizes is not known. No clone much larger than this one lies a single base away; base qualities are absent. Using the deep immunoSEQ assay, multiplex PCR amplified TCR CDR3 regions from genomic DNA. Extracted genomic DNA from each cell subset was distributed evenly across all wells of several immunoSEQ 96-well plates, and each plate was treated as a replicate. For sorted subsets, each replicate PCR was loaded with about 200 ng genomic DNA, equivalent to about 30,000 T cell genomes. Purified libraries were quantified with a Qubit 3.0 fluorometer, sized on a Bioanalyzer 2100, and re-quantified with the KAPA Library Quantification kit. Each immunoSEQ 96-well plate was sequenced on its own single-read 150-cycle Illumina NextSeq 550 flow cell. On the authors' methods: Because the immunoSEQ output held only junctional sequences and lacked quality scores, the filtering could not match the filtering applied to full-length reads. Sequences were annotated with PyIR, a Python wrapper for IgBLAST v1.9, and V/J genes and CDR3 were assigned using IMGT germline references. Any read was removed if the V/J assignment was weak (E-value above 1e-6), the CDR3 was missing, or the read contained stop codons, out-of-frame junctions, or ambiguous translated residues. V3J clonotypes were defined by identical inferred V gene, J gene, and CDR3 amino acid sequence. Percentage overlap between repertoires was calculated by dividing the number of shared unique clonotypes by the size of the smaller repertoire. Repertoire richness was assessed with RTK rarefaction, the Chao1 estimator, and Recon v2.1 estimates of unobserved clonotypes. Generation probabilities for all TCRbeta clonotypes obtained by the gDNA method from a handful of donors were computed using OLGA. TCRdb retrieved this table from immuneACCESS and kept in-frame rearrangements only. Not all clones are present; in checked studies, unresolved V genes account for under half, and no reason is known for the remainder. The V and J calls and clone size were taken over from that table, and D and trimming were inferred from the DNA. The sample table holds about 2.4 million clones, of which more than 80% were seen once. The ten most abundant clones make up 0.14% of the sample.

The donors were healthy, HIV-negative adults with no recently reported acute infections or vaccinations. Every donor was a Caucasian adult residing in Nashville, Tennessee, USA. Magnetic negative selection was used to enrich CD4+ T cells, after which naive cells were positively selected on CD45RA and the negative fraction became the memory subset. After blood collection by leukapheresis, PBMCs were isolated using Ficoll-Histopaque density gradient centrifugation and then cryopreserved in the vapor phase of liquid nitrogen. Purity and quantity of every magnetically sorted T cell population were checked by analytical flow cytometry. Each sorted fraction had its genomic DNA isolated and then quantified by UV absorbance on a Nanodrop 2000c. V was cut back by 6 bases and J by 10 bases, leaving a gap of 10 bases between them. CDR1 and CDR2 were assigned from the germline V gene as KGHSH and LQKENI. The CDR3 runs 11 amino acids, cysteine and phenylalanine included. The sequence is cut down to CDR3 DNA, 33 bases in frame from base 1.

These data come from a study of shared clonotypes between healthy human individuals (TCRdb year 2020). Study-level background: The cohort included three men and two women between 18 and 49 years of age. For each donor, CD4 naive and CD4 memory were each run on three plates, CD8 naive on two plates, and CD8 memory on one plate. Between about 0.8 and 9 billion PBMCs per donor were obtained by leukapheresis. To increase sequencing depth and limit assay-specific biases, TCR repertoire library preparation and sequencing were carried out by different laboratories using diverse techniques. To estimate repertoire size and how much clonotype sharing occurs between individuals, the study deeply sequenced the blood TCR repertoires of about 5 healthy adults. Here is what the overall study found, with its caveats: Rarefaction of sorted-subset datasets indicated incomplete sequencing despite the large sequencing depth. Clonotypes shared by all four sorted-subset donors showed higher generation probabilities than non-shared clonotypes. When a handful of donors were compared, the shared fraction of clonotypes was about 5% for naive CD4, more than 3% for naive CD8, 2.3% for memory CD4, and roughly 0.4% for memory CD8. Only blood was sampled, and tissue TCR repertoires likely differ from those in blood. Based on pairwise subsampling, the degree of clonotype sharing among donors was expected to be affected by sequencing depth. Larger estimated clonotype richness was generally found for naive subsets than for memory subsets. The small number of donors limited the genetic and exposure-history diversity represented.

This sequence uses TRBV18 and TRBJ2-1; the best D guess is TRBD1, with 5 bases matching. The TCR comes from a young man in good health. Sequenced material: naive CD4+ T cells sorted from blood. The intended sense of this specimen's cell subset or site label: CD45RA+ positively selected. The CDR3 protein sequence reads: CASSQGFEQFF. At the DNA level, the sequence is TGTGCCAGCTCGCAGGGTTTCGAGCAGTTCTTC. Here the CDR3 is joined to the reference TRBV18 and TRBJ2-1 genes, and the full variable domain is: NAGVMQNPRHLVRRRGQEARLRCSPMKGHSHVYWYRQLPEEGLKFMVYLQKENIIDESGMPKERFSAEFPKEGPSILRIQQVVRGDSAAYFCASSQGFEQFFGPGTRLTVL.